Listed below are T cell receptor beta chains from one sample, sequenced in a study of OX40 agonist ivuxolimab in advanced cancers. The protocol was immunoSEQ multiplex PCR, while the TCRdb copy is restricted to in-frame clones and leaves out a portion. The table includes some 100,000 clones, around 84% detected once. The material sequenced was CD4+ or CD8+ T cells sorted from blood, taken in a trial of the OX40 agonist ivuxolimab. The source of these receptors is an adult with an advanced solid tumor such as melanoma, head and neck, liver or kidney cancer. CDR3s include the opening cysteine and the closing phenylalanine or tryptophan. D genes are given only for firm matches. Clone size is given for some rows only: seen once, a few or many times, or a class if the clone is expanded.

V gene	J gene	D gene	clone size	CDR3 DNA	CDR3 protein
TRBV5-4	TRBJ2-2	TRBD1	NA	TGTGCCAGCAGCTTGCAGTGGACAGGGGAAACCGGGGAGCTGTTTTTT	CASSLQWTGETGELFF
TRBV5-5	TRBJ1-2	TRBD1	NA	TGTGCCAGCAGCTTGTTTTCCGGACAGGTCAGTGGCTACACCTTC	CASSLFSGQVSGYTF
TRBV27	TRBJ2-3	TRBD1	NA	TGTGCCAGCAGTCCCGGACAGGGTTGGGATACGCAGTATTTT	CASSPGQGWDTQYF
TRBV19	TRBJ2-3	NA	NA	TGTGCCAGTAGTACTGGACAGCATCAGTATTTT	CASSTGQHQYF
TRBV7-2	TRBJ1-6	TRBD1	NA	TGTGCCAGCAGCCGGGACAGGGAAAATTCACCCCTCCACTTT	CASSRDRENSPLHF
TRBV6-6	TRBJ1-6	NA	few	TGTGCCAGCAGTTACAAGCACAGGGATTCACCCCTCCACTTT	CASSYKHRDSPLHF
TRBV9	TRBJ2-2	TRBD2	once	TGTGCCAGCAGCGGAGGACTAGCGGGGGGAACCGGGGAGCTGTTTTTT	CASSGGLAGGTGELFF
TRBV11-1	TRBJ1-2	NA	NA	TGTGCCAGCAGCTCGGACAGAAGCGGCTACACCTTC	CASSSDRSGYTF
TRBV6-4	TRBJ2-1	NA	NA	TGTGCCAGCAGTGACTCGAATCAGAAGCAGTTCTTC	CASSDSNQKQFF
TRBV5-4	TRBJ1-4	TRBD1	few	TGTGCCAGCAGCTCCGACATAACAGGGGCCCACGAAAAACTGTTTTTT	CASSSDITGAHEKLFF
TRBV10-3	TRBJ2-2	TRBD1	NA	TGTGCCACAGAAAAAGGGGACAGCTACACCGGGGAGCTGTTTTTT	CATEKGDSYTGELFF
TRBV5-6	TRBJ1-5	TRBD1	NA	TGTGCCAGCAGCTTATACAGGGGGAGCCAGCCCCAGCATTTT	CASSLYRGSQPQHF
TRBV9	TRBJ1-4	NA	NA	TGTGCCAGCAGTCTAGGCCAGGACTTTTATGAAAAACTGTTTTTT	CASSLGQDFYEKLFF
TRBV7-9	TRBJ2-3	TRBD2	NA	TGTGCCAGCTCTCTGGGACTAGCGGGGGGTGACGGAGATACGCAGTATTTT	CASSLGLAGGDGDTQYF
TRBV6-1	TRBJ1-5	NA	NA	TGTGCCAGCAGAAACATGGACAGTTATCAGCCCCAGCATTTT	CASRNMDSYQPQHF
TRBV28	TRBJ2-2	NA	NA	TGTGCCAGCAGCTTGGGGGGCTCCAGTACCGGGGAGCTGTTTTTT	CASSLGGSSTGELFF
TRBV28	TRBJ1-6	NA	few	TGTGCCAGCAGGAGAGGGGGAAGTAATTCACCCCTCCACTTT	CASRRGGSNSPLHF